A single sample gave rise to the 18 T cell receptor beta chains below, sequenced in a study of ipilimumab plus nivolumab after autologous stem cell transplantation. This table comes from immunoSEQ multiplex PCR, and its TCRdb copy is limited to in-frame clones, with some not included. The sample carries approximately 9,800 clones, around 84% recorded once. The sequences come from PBMCs, collected in a trial of ipilimumab plus nivolumab as post-transplant consolidation. The receptors here all came from a male donor with diffuse large B-cell lymphoma.

The chain links TRBV29-1 to TRBJ2-5, with 8 positions matching TRBD2. V gave up 8 bases and J gave up 0 bases; unmatched junction bases: 11. The germline V gene encodes CDR1 SQVTM and CDR2 ANQGSEA. The CDR3 is 15 residues long. The CDR3 DNA reads as TGCAGCCACGGGGGGGACATCGCGTACCAAGAGACCCAGTACTTC. Protein sequence: CSHGGDIAYQETQYF.

The table lists this clone with a few counts. The chain uses TRBV7-9 and TRBJ2-5; 7 positions agree with TRBD1. V lost 8 bases, J lost 6 bases, and 9 bases stayed unmatched. This CDR3 contains 13 residues. Germline CDR1 is SEHNR and CDR2 is FQNEAQ (reference sequence). The CDR3 DNA follows: TGTGCCAGCCCCTCAGACAGGGAGAAGACCCAGTACTTC. Translated: CASPSDREKTQYF.

This clone was counted once. A junction boundary mismatches the germline segment, possibly from a read error. The chain has TRBV4-2 and TRBJ2-5; D gene uncertain. Germline lookup yields CDR1 LGHNA and CDR2 YNFKEQ. The CDR3 loop spans 14 amino acids. CDR3 DNA: TGTACCAGCAGCCAAATGGGCACTCAAGAGACCCAGTACTTC. Residues: CTSSQMGTQETQYF.

This clone was observed a few times. This rearrangement joins TRBV27 to TRBJ1-5; no clear D gene. Looked up from germline, CDR1 is MNHEY and CDR2 is SMNVEV (reference sequence). V was trimmed by 8 bases and J by 1 base, leaving 6 bases between them. CDR3 size: 12 residues. The CDR3 sequence is CASGRSNQPQHF. The CDR3 DNA sequence: TGTGCCAGCGGGAGGAGCAATCAGCCCCAGCATTTT.

The V gene is TRBV11-2, the J gene TRBJ2-7; 7 bases are a match to TRBD1. With V trimmed by 4 bases and J by 4 bases, 13 bases remained unmatched. The CDR3 covers 16 residues. The germline CDR1 and CDR2 sequences are SGHAT and FQNNGV. This CDR3 reads CASSSLTGASMYEQYF. CDR3 coding DNA: TGTGCCAGCAGCTCACTTACAGGGGCTTCGATGTACGAGCAGTACTTC.

The rearrangement links TRBV2 to TRBJ1-5; 7 bases fit TRBD1. The CDR3 contains 14 residues. Losses at the gene ends were 7 bases for V and 7 bases for J; bases not matched to a gene: 10. From germline, CDR1 is SNHLY and CDR2 FYNNEI. The CDR3 loop is CASTPSGGQQPQHF. CDR3 nucleotides: TGTGCCAGCACCCCCTCAGGGGGTCAACAGCCCCAGCATTTT.

This clone was counted a single time. The chain combines TRBV5-8 with TRBJ1-5; D is perhaps TRBD1 (6 bases). The length of the CDR3 is 11 residues. The V gene lost 7 bases and the J gene lost 6 bases, with 8 bases spanning the gap. Germline CDR1 reads SGHTS; CDR2 reads YDEGEE. The CDR3 DNA follows: TGTGCCAGCGAAGGGGGTCAGCCCCAGCATTTT. Its protein is CASEGGQPQHF.

This chain uses TRBV6-1 with TRBJ2-1; D not certain. This CDR3 has 13 amino acids. V gave up 1 base and J gave up 9 bases, with 10 bases separating them. Germline CDR1 MNHNS, CDR2 SASEGT. The CDR3 DNA is TGTGCCAGCAGTGAAGGGTCATGGAGTGAGCAGTTCTTC. Its protein product is CASSEGSWSEQFF.

V and J are TRBV30 and TRBJ2-1; D uncertain. V lost 0 bases and J 4 bases, leaving 13 bases between the germline ends. This CDR3 has 15 amino acids. The germline gives CDR1 GTSNPN, CDR2 SVGIG (reference sequence). CDR3 amino acids: CAWSVPTPAYNEQFF. Here the CDR3 DNA reads TGTGCCTGGAGTGTACCGACCCCCGCATACAATGAGCAGTTCTTC.

Here the CDR3 reads CASTKDRVTEAFF. CDR3 in DNA: TGTGCCAGTACCAAGGACAGGGTCACTGAAGCTTTCTTT. This chain uses TRBV19 with TRBJ1-1; 8 nucleotides align to TRBD1. Germline V CDR1 and CDR2: LNHDA, SQIVND (reference sequence). The CDR3 has 13 amino acids. Losses at the gene ends were 7 bases for V and 4 bases for J; bases not matched to a gene: 5.

The J gene is TRBJ2-3, the V gene TRBV25-1; no definite D call. Trimming took off 4 bases at V and 2 bases at J, with 7 bases between the two ends. The germline V gene has CDR1 MGHDK and CDR2 SYGVNS. CDR3 length equals 13 residues. The CDR3 protein is CASSVRITDTQYF. As DNA, the CDR3 is TGTGCCAGCAGTGTTAGGATCACAGATACGCAGTATTTT.

The chain links TRBV4-2 to TRBJ1-1, with D possibly being TRBD1 (5 bases). The CDR3 contains 14 residues. The germline gives CDR1 LGHNA, CDR2 YNFKEQ. Trimming shortened V by 4 bases and J by 4 bases, and 13 bases separated the two germline ends. This chain's CDR3 is CASSPTDSLTEAFF. DNA of the CDR3: TGTGCCAGCAGCCCGACTGACAGCCTCACTGAAGCTTTCTTT.

The gene calls are TRBV6-6 and TRBJ1-1; weak D call: TRBD1 (5 bases). V lost 2 bases and J 4 bases, leaving 11 bases between the germline ends. The CDR3 has 14 amino acids. In germline, CDR1 is MNHNY, CDR2 SVGAGI (reference sequence). CDR3 loop: CASSYGGGGTEAFF. CDR3 coding DNA: TGTGCCAGCAGTTACGGGGGGGGTGGCACTGAAGCTTTCTTT.

This clone turned up a few times. This chain links TRBV6-5 with TRBJ1-6; D is undetermined. CDR1 and CDR2 from the germline V gene are MNHEY and SVGAGI. The CDR3 spans 16 residues. V was pared by 0 bases and J by 10 bases, with 16 bases between. The DNA for the CDR3 is TGTGCCAGCAGTTACTCGGTGGCTGGGGTAGGATCACCCCTCCACTTT. It translates to CASSYSVAGVGSPLHF.

The gene calls are TRBV28 and TRBJ2-1; 11 bases match TRBD2. Germline loops: CDR1 MDHEN, CDR2 SYDVKM. The CDR3 contains 16 residues. Unmatched junction bases numbered 7, after V lost 5 bases and J lost 4 bases. The CDR3 reads CASSPLAGGEYNEQFF. CDR3 sequence (DNA): TGTGCCAGCAGTCCCCTAGCGGGGGGAGAGTACAATGAGCAGTTCTTC.

The chain has TRBV10-3 and TRBJ2-5, with 8 bases identical to TRBD2. Near its end, the DNA agrees better with TRBJ2-7, so the J call may be wrong. Per germline, CDR1 ENHRY and CDR2 SYGVKD. This CDR3 is built from 16 residues. The CDR3 protein is CAISDRGGRSSYEQYF. The DNA of the CDR3 is TGTGCCATCAGTGATCGGGGGGGGCGAAGCTCCTACGAGCAGTACTTC.

This clone was seen a single time. The rearrangement links TRBV7-2 to TRBJ2-2; 13 nucleotides line up with TRBD2. V was pared by 5 bases and J by 5 bases, with 2 bases of the junction left unmatched. CDR1 and CDR2 (germline): SGHTA, FQGNSA. This CDR3 is built from 15 residues. Written as DNA, the CDR3 is TGTGCCAGCAGCGTGACTAGCGGGGGGACCGGGGAGCTGTTTTTT. Translated: CASSVTSGGTGELFF.

Turning to this clone: Mismatch with germline at one junction end may stem from a read error. The chain carries TRBV7-7 and TRBJ2-7, with 7 bases identical to TRBD1. The CDR3 is made up of 15 amino acids. Germline V CDR1 and CDR2: SSHAT, FNYEAQ (reference sequence). In DNA form, the CDR3 reads TGTGCTAGCAGCTTGAGACAGGGCCGAACCTACGAGCAGTACTTC. Its protein is CASSLRQGRTYEQYF.